The sequence of this T cell receptor beta chain was determined in a study of blood T cell repertoires in COVID-19. Study-level information: Spain, Italy and the United States supplied samples that represented acute and convalescent COVID-19. PBMCs, B-cell-depleted T cells, or T cells were the source of the cDNA or gDNA that made up the material.

Some clones are missing from TCRdb's copy, which holds only in-frame ones; the method was immunoSEQ multiplex PCR. The sample gives over 200,000 clones, roughly nine tenths of which show up once; 0.65% to 0.85% is in the top ten. During active infection, Seattle patients enrolled and were then monitored through disease. The CDR3 covers 14 residues. The germline V and J ends were trimmed by 2 bases and 6 bases, with 12 bases remaining between them. Germline V gene data show CDR1 as SGHRS and CDR2 as YFSETQ. Sequencing was carried out using peripheral blood. The chain links TRBV5-1 to TRBJ1-5, with a weak D call TRBD1 (5 bases). The source is a man aged 55 to 69 with COVID-19, enrolled during active disease. The CDR3 sequence: CASSFGAPGQPQHF. Written as DNA, the CDR3 is TGCGCCAGCAGCTTTGGGGCGCCGGGTCAGCCCCAGCATTTT.